This T cell receptor (beta chain) was documented in a study of T cell responses to AZD1222 COVID-19 vaccine. Whole-study findings and limits: Donors were mostly white British, more females; clonal diversity possibly underestimated. Within unmutated variant regions lay the reported targets of nearly half of spike-specific TCRs.

In regard to this clone: The antigen remains undetermined.

Method: immunoSEQ multiplex PCR; TCRdb's copy keeps in-frame clones and lacks some. The table lists approximately 97,000 clones, around 83% of them singletons. This CDR3 has 15 residues. The germline CDR1 and CDR2 sequences are SGHRS and YFSETQ. Between the trimmed V and J ends, which lost 0 bases and 4 bases, there was a span of 13 bases. V usage is TRBV5-1 and J usage is TRBJ1-2; D possibly corresponds to TRBD1 (5 bases). The receptor was derived from an adult in good health. The specimen was peripheral blood, collected on day 0 of AZD1222 vaccination. The DNA for the CDR3 is TGCGCCAGCAGCTTGGCGCAGGGAGTTGCCTATGGCTACACCTTC. Protein sequence: CASSLAQGVAYGYTF.